A selection of T cell receptor beta chains follows, all from one sample in a study of cytomegalovirus exposure and HLA in healthy donors. The repertoire was sequenced with immunoSEQ multiplex PCR; TCRdb's copy has only in-frame clones and lacks some. The sample has fewer than 250,000 clones; roughly 88% are singletons. Sequences were obtained from PBMCs. The receptors shown here come from a boy between 2 and 10 years old in good health and CMV-seronegative. The CDR3 runs from the conserved cysteine through the conserved F or W. A D gene is named only where the DNA matches it firmly. Clone size is stated in some rows and not others, as once, few, many or a class when expanded.

TRBD2 | TRBJ2-3 | - | TRBV5-1 | TGCGCCAGCAGCTTCCTGCCAGCGGGAGAGTTAGATACGCAGTATTTT | CASSFLPAGELDTQYF
TRBD2 | TRBJ2-3 | - | TRBV9 | TGTGCCAGCAGCCGGACTGGCGGGGGATCAGATACGCAGTATTTT | CASSRTGGGSDTQYF
TRBD1 | TRBJ1-2 | - | TRBV29-1 | TGCAGCGTTGATGCACAGGGGCCCTATGGCTACACCTTC | CSVDAQGPYGYTF
- | TRBJ2-7 | - | TRBV7-6 | TGTGCCAGCAGCTTAGTCGAGGGGGCCTACGAGCAGTACTTC | CASSLVEGAYEQYF
TRBD1 | TRBJ1-2 | once | TRBV6-1 | TGTGCCAGCAGTGAGCCCTGGGACAGGGTAGACCATGGCTACACCTTC | CASSEPWDRVDHGYTF
- | TRBJ1-2 | - | TRBV7-7 | TGTGCTAGCAGCCCTCTTGGCAGGAACTATGGCTACACCTTC | CASSPLGRNYGYTF
TRBD2 | TRBJ2-3 | - | TRBV18 | TGTGCCAGCTCACCAGTGCCTAGCGGGAAAGGAGATACGCAGTATTTT | CASSPVPSGKGDTQYF
- | TRBJ2-1 | few | TRBV7-8 | TGTGCCAGCAGCTTAGCGCGTCTAGCCGATGAGCAGTTCTTC | CASSLARLADEQFF
- | TRBJ1-5 | - | TRBV27 | TGTGCCAGCAGTTTCTCGACTCTACCTAAACAGCCCCAGCATTTT | CASSFSTLPKQPQHF
TRBD1 | TRBJ1-5 | - | TRBV6-1 | TGTGCCAGCATTGACAGGGGATATCAGCCCCAGCATTTT | CASIDRGYQPQHF
- | TRBJ2-6 | - | TRBV30 | TGTGCCTGGGCGCCGGGCTCTGGGGCCAACGTCCTGACTTTC | CAWAPGSGANVLTF